This entry describes one TCR beta chain. The antigen remains undetermined. TCRdb keeps only in-frame clones here, not all; method: immunoSEQ multiplex PCR. The table includes about 250,000 clones, approximately 87% detected once. This entry belongs to a study of cytomegalovirus exposure and HLA in healthy donors. Points from the study as a whole: Most observed TCR sequences were rare, whereas some public TCRs were detected in many donors. The authors enumerated roughly 180 TCR beta chains as linked to cytomegalovirus.

This CDR3 spans 16 amino acids. Trimming took 4 bases from V and 1 from J; bases not matched to a gene: 6. Germline assignment: CDR1 SGHAT and CDR2 FQNNGV. Sequencing input: PBMCs. This sequence was found in a man between 18 and 35 years old in good health and CMV-seronegative. This chain joins TRBV11-2 and TRBJ1-5; 8 nucleotides align to TRBD1. Here the CDR3 reads CASSSGQGRSNQPQHF. The CDR3 DNA reads TGTGCCAGCAGCTCCGGACAGGGTAGGAGCAATCAGCCCCAGCATTTT.